The 24 T cell receptor beta chains presented below share a single source sample, sequenced in a study of cytomegalovirus exposure and HLA in healthy donors. Both 60 Vbeta primers and 13 Jbeta primers went into the PCR. The method was immunoSEQ multiplex PCR; TCRdb's version includes in-frame clones alone and lacks a portion of them. The repertoire holds 100,000 to 150,000 clones, with approximately 72% as singletons. Sequences were obtained from PBMCs. The origin of the receptors is a man aged 60 to 69 in good health and CMV-seropositive.

In the case of this clone: The junction departs from the called germline gene at one end, perhaps through a read error. The rearrangement joins TRBV29-1 to TRBJ1-1; D gene uncertain. This CDR3 comprises 13 residues. In germline, CDR1 is SQVTM, CDR2 ANQGSEA. In nucleotides, the CDR3 is TGCAGCGTTAAAGAACACCTGAACACTGAAGCTTTCTTT. Its protein is CSVKEHLNTEAFF.

V is TRBV14 and J is TRBJ1-1; D may be TRBD1 (5 bases). The germline V and J ends were trimmed by 0 bases and 5 bases, with 22 bases remaining between them. Germline V gene sequence: CDR1 SGHDN, CDR2 FVKESK. This CDR3 is 18 amino acids long. The CDR3 DNA follows: TGTGCCAGCAGCCAAGAAAGGGTTTGGAGGGCGCGACAGACTGAAGCTTTCTTT. Translation: CASSQERVWRARQTEAFF.

The chain joins TRBV28 to TRBJ2-4; TRBD2 aligns across 12 bases. After removal of 9 bases from V and 6 bases from J, the junction contained 12 bases not matched to a gene. Germline-derived CDR1 and CDR2 are MDHEN and SYDVKM. CDR3 length equals 16 residues. The CDR3 DNA is TGTGCCAGTTCGCCCTCTACTAGCGGGAGGTTAAACATTCAGTACTTC. Its protein is CASSPSTSGRLNIQYF. Complete variable domain (other parts from reference TRBV28 and TRBJ2-4): DVKVTQSSRYLVKRTGEKVFLECVQDMDHENMFWYRQDPGLGLRLIYFSYDVKMKEKGDIPEGYSVSREKKERFSLILESASTNQTSMYLCASSPSTSGRLNIQYFGAGTRLSVL.

The J gene is TRBJ2-2, the V gene TRBV7-8, with 8 bases fitting TRBD2. The CDR3 loop spans 17 amino acids. Germline V gene data show CDR1 as SGHVS and CDR2 as FQNEAQ. The ends lost 3 bases at V and 0 bases at J; junction bases unmatched: 6. The CDR3 protein is CASSFPRGVANTGELFF. The CDR3 coding sequence is TGTGCCAGCAGCTTCCCGCGGGGGGTTGCGAACACCGGGGAGCTGTTTTTT.

The V and J genes are TRBV25-1 and TRBJ2-5; D is perhaps TRBD1 (5 bases). The CDR3 contains 14 residues. Looked up from germline, CDR1 is MGHDK and CDR2 is SYGVNS. Trimming removed 1 base from V and 7 bases from J, with 13 bases in between. This chain's CDR3 is CASSEWGSIGTQYF. CDR3 DNA: TGTGCCAGCAGTGAATGGGGCAGCATCGGGACCCAGTACTTC.

The chain combines TRBV10-3 with TRBJ2-5, with a possible D match to TRBD2 (6 bases). Germline V gene sequence: CDR1 ENHRY, CDR2 SYGVKD. CDR3 length: 13 amino acids. The V gene lost 6 bases and the J gene lost 7 bases, with 15 bases spanning the gap. CDR3 in DNA: TGTGCCATCAGCGAGGAGGGAAGTGGGACCCAGTACTTC. Protein product: CAISEEGSGTQYF.

The rearrangement uses TRBV10-1 and TRBJ1-2; D uncertain. Trimming stripped 6 bases from V and 7 bases from J, with 30 bases between. This CDR3 has 18 amino acids. Germline lookup yields CDR1 WNHNN and CDR2 SYGVQD (reference sequence). The CDR3 protein is CASSVVEERREDLGGYTF. CDR3 nucleotides: TGCGCCAGCAGCGTCGTGGAGGAAAGGAGGGAGGATTTGGGTGGCTACACCTTC.

The chain couples TRBV27 to TRBJ1-6; D remains unclear. CDR1 MNHEY and CDR2 SMNVEV come from the germline V gene (reference sequence). The CDR3 is made up of 13 amino acids. Trimming shortened V by 4 bases and J by 3 bases, and 4 bases separated the two germline ends. CDR3 sequence: CASSSYYNSPLHF. CDR3 sequence (DNA): TGTGCCAGCAGTTCCTACTATAATTCACCCCTCCACTTT.

V gene TRBV7-8 combines with J gene TRBJ2-7; tentative D call: TRBD2 (6 bases). V was trimmed by 4 bases and J by 9 bases, leaving 22 bases between them. CDR1 is SGHVS, CDR2 FQNEAQ, per germline. The CDR3 runs to 15 residues. This chain's CDR3 is CASSSLDGTFRRQYF. The CDR3 region has the DNA TGTGCCAGCAGCTCCCTAGATGGGACTTTTCGGCGGCAGTACTTC.

The chain combines TRBV7-9 with TRBJ2-7, with 9 bases lining up with TRBD2. The germline V gene has CDR1 SEHNR and CDR2 FQNEAQ (reference sequence). This CDR3 region has 13 residues. J was trimmed by 3 bases and V by 10 bases; bases with no gene match: 7. The CDR3 loop reads CATLAGENYEQYF. The CDR3 coding sequence is TGTGCCACATTAGCGGGAGAGAACTACGAGCAGTACTTC.

The chain links TRBV6-6 to TRBJ1-2; D is ambiguous. Germline loops: CDR1 MNHNY, CDR2 SVGAGI (reference sequence). CDR3 length equals 12 residues. Between the trimmed V and J ends, which lost 4 bases and 8 bases, there was a span of 11 bases. The CDR3 loop reads CASSSGREGYTF. For the CDR3, the DNA is TGTGCCAGCAGTTCCGGGAGGGAAGGCTACACCTTC.

The chain uses TRBV25-1 and TRBJ2-3, with D hard to call. Germline-derived CDR1 and CDR2 are MGHDK and SYGVNS. The CDR3 has 14 amino acids. V was shortened by 3 bases and J by 0 bases, with 7 bases between the two germline ends. The DNA of the CDR3 is TGTGCCAGCAGTGACTACCGGAGCACAGATACGCAGTATTTT. Residues: CASSDYRSTDTQYF.

The chain links TRBV11-3 to TRBJ1-1, with 7 nucleotides matching TRBD1. The germline CDR1 and CDR2 sequences are SGHNT and YENEEA. The CDR3 extends over 15 amino acids. The J segment lost 1 base and the V segment lost 3 bases, leaving 5 bases of the junction unmatched. The CDR3 region is CASSFRTGGNTEAFF. The CDR3 bases are TGTGCCAGCAGCTTCCGGACAGGAGGGAACACTGAAGCTTTCTTT.

The V call is TRBV2, the J call TRBJ2-5; 7 bases match TRBD1. The J segment lost 5 bases and the V segment lost 6 bases, leaving 9 bases of the junction unmatched. Germline assignment: CDR1 SNHLY and CDR2 FYNNEI. CDR3 length: 14 amino acids. CDR3 DNA sequence: TGTGCCAGCAGGACAGGGCAGTCGGCGGAGACCCAGTACTTC. Its translation is CASRTGQSAETQYF.

V is TRBV5-1 and J is TRBJ1-3; weak D call: TRBD1 (5 bases). CDR1 and CDR2 from the germline V gene are SGHRS and YFSETQ. Trimming left V 4 bases short and J 3 bases short, with 11 bases between. This CDR3 is built from 14 residues. The CDR3 spells CASSGTGVGNTIYF. DNA for the CDR3: TGCGCCAGCAGCGGAACAGGCGTTGGAAACACCATATATTTT.

The gene calls are TRBV2 and TRBJ1-5; possibly TRBD1 for D (5 bases). Germline loops: CDR1 SNHLY, CDR2 FYNNEI. Trimming removed 8 bases at V and 3 bases at J, with 17 bases between. CDR3 size: 15 residues. In DNA, the CDR3 is TGTGCCAGCGGCCGCCCCGACAGAAACAATCAGCCCCAGCATTTT. This translates into CASGRPDRNNQPQHF.

V usage is TRBV11-3 and J usage is TRBJ2-1, with 9 bases lining up with TRBD1. The ends lost 5 bases at V and 10 bases at J; junction bases unmatched: 6. The CDR3 covers 13 residues. The V gene's germline CDR1 is SGHNT and CDR2 YENEEA. The DNA of the CDR3 is TGTGCCAGCAGCCGACAAACAGGGGGCGAGCAGTTCTTC. Its protein product is CASSRQTGGEQFF.

This clone occurred a few times. The chain couples TRBV28 to TRBJ2-7; 7 bases are shared with TRBD1. V shed 6 bases, J shed 4 bases, and the junction held 9 bases outside the gene matches. Germline CDR1 is MDHEN and CDR2 is SYDVKM. The CDR3 has 14 amino acids. The CDR3 bases are TGTGCCAGCAGCCGTGACAGGGATGGTTACGAGCAGTACTTC. Translating gives CASSRDRDGYEQYF.

This sequence joins TRBV6-1 and TRBJ1-1; D possibly corresponds to TRBD1 (6 bases). CDR1 is MNHNS, CDR2 SASEGT, per germline. V gave up 4 bases and J gave up 8 bases, with 17 bases separating them. This CDR3 region has 14 residues. As DNA, the CDR3 is TGTGCCAGCAGTGCAATTCAGACAGGTTCGGAAGCTTTCTTT. As protein: CASSAIQTGSEAFF.

V is TRBV7-9 and J is TRBJ1-6; D is uncertain. V was shortened by 1 base and J by 5 bases, with 9 bases between the two germline ends. The germline gives CDR1 SEHNR, CDR2 FQNEAQ (reference sequence). The CDR3 is 15 amino acids. Here the CDR3 reads CASSLDAADNSPLHF. CDR3 DNA sequence: TGTGCCAGCAGCTTAGATGCGGCGGATAATTCACCCCTCCACTTT.

The chain employs TRBV5-1 and TRBJ2-7; D remains ambiguous. From germline, CDR1 is SGHRS and CDR2 YFSETQ. V lost 0 bases and J 7 bases, leaving 14 bases between the germline ends. The CDR3 has 14 residues. In DNA, the CDR3 is TGCGCCAGCAGCTTGGACACCCAACTCAGGGAGCAGTACTTC. It encodes CASSLDTQLREQYF.

The chain carries TRBV9 and TRBJ2-5, with a weak D call TRBD1 (6 bases). The DNA end lines up better with TRBJ2-7; the J call may be wrong. The CDR3 length is 15 residues. From germline, CDR1 is SGDLS and CDR2 YYNGEE. The CDR3 sequence: CASTPTGSSSYEQYF. CDR3 DNA sequence: TGTGCCAGCACCCCGACAGGTAGCAGCTCCTACGAGCAGTACTTC.

This clone appeared once. The genes are TRBV19 and TRBJ2-5; 10 bases map to TRBD2. Germline values: CDR1 LNHDA, CDR2 SQIVND (reference sequence). The CDR3 has 16 residues. V trimming: 3 bases; J trimming: 5 bases; junction bases outside the gene matches: 9. DNA for the CDR3: TGTGCCAGTAGTATCGGGATTAGCGGGAGGAGGGAGACCCAGTACTTC. Encoded protein: CASSIGISGRRETQYF.

The chain joins TRBV5-6 to TRBJ2-2; D unresolved. CDR1 and CDR2 (germline): SGHDT, YYEEEE. V lost 0 bases to trimming and J lost 2 bases, with 5 bases between them. CDR3 length: 14 residues. This CDR3 reads CASSLGVNTGELFF. CDR3 sequence (DNA): TGTGCCAGCAGCTTGGGAGTTAACACCGGGGAGCTGTTTTTT.